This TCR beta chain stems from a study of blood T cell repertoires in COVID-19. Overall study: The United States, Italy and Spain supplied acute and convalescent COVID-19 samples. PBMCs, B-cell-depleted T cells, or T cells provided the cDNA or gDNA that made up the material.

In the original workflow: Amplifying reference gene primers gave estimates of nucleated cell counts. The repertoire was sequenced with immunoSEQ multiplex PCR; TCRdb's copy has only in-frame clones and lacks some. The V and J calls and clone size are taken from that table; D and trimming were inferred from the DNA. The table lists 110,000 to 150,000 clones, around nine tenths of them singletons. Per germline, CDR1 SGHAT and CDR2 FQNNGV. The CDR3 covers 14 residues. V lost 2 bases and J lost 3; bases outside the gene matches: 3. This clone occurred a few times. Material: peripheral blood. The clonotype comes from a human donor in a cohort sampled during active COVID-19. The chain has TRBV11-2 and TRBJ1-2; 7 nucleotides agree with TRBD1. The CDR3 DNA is TGTGCCAGCAGCTTATCCGGGACAGACTATGGCTACACCTTC. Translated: CASSLSGTDYGYTF.